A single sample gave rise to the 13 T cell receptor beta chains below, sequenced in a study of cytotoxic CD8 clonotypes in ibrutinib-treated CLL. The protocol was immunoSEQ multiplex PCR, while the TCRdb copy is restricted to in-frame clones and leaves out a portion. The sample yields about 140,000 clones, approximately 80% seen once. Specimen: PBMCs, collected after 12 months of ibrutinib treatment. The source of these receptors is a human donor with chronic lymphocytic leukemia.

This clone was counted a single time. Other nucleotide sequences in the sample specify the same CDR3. The CDR3 nucleotides read TGTGCCTGGAGGGGTATCGGCGATGAGCAGTTCTTC. Translating gives CAWRGIGDEQFF. J is TRBJ2-1 and V is TRBV30, with D unresolved. CDR1 is GTSNPN and CDR2 is SVGIG in the germline V gene (reference sequence). The CDR3 spans 12 residues. Trimming pared 3 bases from V and 8 bases from J, leaving 11 bases between.

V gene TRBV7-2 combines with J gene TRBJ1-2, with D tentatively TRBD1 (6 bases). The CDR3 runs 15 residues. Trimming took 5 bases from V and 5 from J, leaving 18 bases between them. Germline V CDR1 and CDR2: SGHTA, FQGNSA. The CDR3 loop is CASSPTYRDPYGYTF. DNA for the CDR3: TGTGCCAGCAGCCCGACCTACAGGGACCCGTATGGCTACACCTTC.

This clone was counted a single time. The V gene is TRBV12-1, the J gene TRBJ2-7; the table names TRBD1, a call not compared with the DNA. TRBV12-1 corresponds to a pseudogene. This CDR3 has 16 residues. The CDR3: CASSACRDRGPYEQYF. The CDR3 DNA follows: TGTGCCAGCAGCGCATGCCGGGACAGGGGACCCTACGAGCAGTACTTC.

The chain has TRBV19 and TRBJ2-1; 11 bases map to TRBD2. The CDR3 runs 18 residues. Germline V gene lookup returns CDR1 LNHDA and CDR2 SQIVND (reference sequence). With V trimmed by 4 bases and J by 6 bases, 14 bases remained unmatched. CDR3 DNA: TGTGCCAGTAGTACTCTATTGCTAGCGGGAGGAGGGCCCAATGAGCAGTTCTTC. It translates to CASSTLLLAGGGPNEQFF. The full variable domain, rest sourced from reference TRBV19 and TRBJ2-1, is DGGITQSPKYLFRKEGQNVTLSCEQNLNHDAMYWYRQDPGQGLRLIYYSQIVNDFQKGDIAEGYSVSREKKESFPLTVTSAQKNPTAFYLCASSTLLLAGGGPNEQFFGPGTRLTVL.

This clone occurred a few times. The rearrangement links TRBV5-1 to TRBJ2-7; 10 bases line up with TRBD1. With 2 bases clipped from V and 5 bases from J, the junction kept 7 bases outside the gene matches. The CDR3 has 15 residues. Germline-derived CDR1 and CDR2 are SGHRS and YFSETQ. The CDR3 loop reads CASSLGTGAIHEQYF. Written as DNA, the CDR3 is TGCGCCAGCAGCTTAGGGACAGGGGCGATCCACGAGCAGTACTTC. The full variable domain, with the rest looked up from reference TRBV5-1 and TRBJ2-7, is KAGVTQTPRYLIKTRGQQVTLSCSPISGHRSVSWYQQTPGQGLQFLFEYFSETQRNKGNFPGRFSGRQFSNSRSEMNVSTLELGDSALYLCASSLGTGAIHEQYFGPGTRLTVT.

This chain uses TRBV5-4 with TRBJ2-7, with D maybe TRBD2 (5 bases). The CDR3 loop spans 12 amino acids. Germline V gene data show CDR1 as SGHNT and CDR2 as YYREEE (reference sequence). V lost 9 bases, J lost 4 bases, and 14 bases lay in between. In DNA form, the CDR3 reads TGTGCCACCTCCCTGGAGGATTACGAGCAGTACTTC. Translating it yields CATSLEDYEQYF.

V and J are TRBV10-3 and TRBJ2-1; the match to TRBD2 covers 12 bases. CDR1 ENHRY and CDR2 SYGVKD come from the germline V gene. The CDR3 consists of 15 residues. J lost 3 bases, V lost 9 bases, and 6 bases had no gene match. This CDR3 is CAMGASGGVYNEQFF. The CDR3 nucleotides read TGTGCCATGGGAGCTAGCGGGGGGGTCTACAATGAGCAGTTCTTC.

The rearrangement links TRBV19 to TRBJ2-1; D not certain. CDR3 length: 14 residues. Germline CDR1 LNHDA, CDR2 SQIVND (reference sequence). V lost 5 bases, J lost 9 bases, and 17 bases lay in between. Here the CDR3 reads CASSVTLAMGEQFF. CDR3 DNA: TGTGCCAGTAGTGTCACCCTTGCTATGGGTGAGCAGTTCTTC.

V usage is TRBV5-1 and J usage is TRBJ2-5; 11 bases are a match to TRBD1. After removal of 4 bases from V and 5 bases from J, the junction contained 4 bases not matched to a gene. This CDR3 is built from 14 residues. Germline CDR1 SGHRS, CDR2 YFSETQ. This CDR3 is CASSGTGGLETQYF. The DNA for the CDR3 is TGCGCCAGCAGCGGGACAGGGGGTTTGGAGACCCAGTACTTC.

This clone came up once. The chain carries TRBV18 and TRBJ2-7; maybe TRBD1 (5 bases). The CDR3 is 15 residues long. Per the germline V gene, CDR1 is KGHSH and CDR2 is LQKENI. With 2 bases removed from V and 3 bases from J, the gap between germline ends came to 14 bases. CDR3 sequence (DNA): TGTGCCAGCTCACCAGATCAACAGGCCCTCTACGAGCAGTACTTC. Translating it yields CASSPDQQALYEQYF.

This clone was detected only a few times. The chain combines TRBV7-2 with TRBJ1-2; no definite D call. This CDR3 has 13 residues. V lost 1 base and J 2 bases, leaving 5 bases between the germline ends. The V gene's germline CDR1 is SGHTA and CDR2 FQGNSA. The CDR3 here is CASSLGLNYGYTF. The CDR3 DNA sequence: TGTGCCAGCAGCTTAGGCCTGAACTATGGCTACACCTTC.

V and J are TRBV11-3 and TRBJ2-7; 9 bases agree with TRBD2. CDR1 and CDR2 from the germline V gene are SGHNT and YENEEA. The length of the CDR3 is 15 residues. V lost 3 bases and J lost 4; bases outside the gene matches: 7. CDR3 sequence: CASSLGLAGSYEQYF. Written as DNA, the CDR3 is TGTGCCAGCAGCTTGGGGCTAGCGGGAAGTTACGAGCAGTACTTC.

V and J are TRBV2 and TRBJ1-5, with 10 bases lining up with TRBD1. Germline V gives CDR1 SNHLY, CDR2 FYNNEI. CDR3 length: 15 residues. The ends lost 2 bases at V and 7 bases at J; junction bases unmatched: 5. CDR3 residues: CASSEQTGGVQPQHF. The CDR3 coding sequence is TGTGCCAGCAGTGAACAGACAGGGGGCGTGCAGCCCCAGCATTTT.